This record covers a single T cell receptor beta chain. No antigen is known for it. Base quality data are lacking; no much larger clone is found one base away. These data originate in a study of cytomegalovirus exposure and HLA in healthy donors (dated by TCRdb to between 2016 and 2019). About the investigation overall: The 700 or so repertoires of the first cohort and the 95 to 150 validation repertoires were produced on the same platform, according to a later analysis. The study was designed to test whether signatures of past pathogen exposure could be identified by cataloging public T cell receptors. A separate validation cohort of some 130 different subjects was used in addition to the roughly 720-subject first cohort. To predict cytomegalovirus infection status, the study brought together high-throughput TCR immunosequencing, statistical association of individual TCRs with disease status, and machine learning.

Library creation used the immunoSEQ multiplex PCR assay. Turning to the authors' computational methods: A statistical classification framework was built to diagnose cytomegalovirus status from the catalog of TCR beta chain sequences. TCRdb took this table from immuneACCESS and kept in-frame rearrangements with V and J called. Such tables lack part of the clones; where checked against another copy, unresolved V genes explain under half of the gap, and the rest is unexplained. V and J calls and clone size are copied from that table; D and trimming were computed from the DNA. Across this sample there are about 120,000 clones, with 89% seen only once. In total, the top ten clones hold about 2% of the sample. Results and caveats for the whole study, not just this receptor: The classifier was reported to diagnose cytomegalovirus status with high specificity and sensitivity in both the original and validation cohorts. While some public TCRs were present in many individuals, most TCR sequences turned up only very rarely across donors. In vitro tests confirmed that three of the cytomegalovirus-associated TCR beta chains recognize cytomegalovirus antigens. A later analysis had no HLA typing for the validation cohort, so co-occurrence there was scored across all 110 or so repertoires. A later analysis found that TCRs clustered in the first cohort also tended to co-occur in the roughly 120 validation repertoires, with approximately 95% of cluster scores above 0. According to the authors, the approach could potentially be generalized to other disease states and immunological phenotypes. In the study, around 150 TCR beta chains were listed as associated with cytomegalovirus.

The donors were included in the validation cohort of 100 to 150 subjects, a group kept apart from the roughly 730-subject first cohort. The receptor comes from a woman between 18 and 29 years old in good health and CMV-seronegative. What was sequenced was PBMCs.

The CDR3 corresponds to CASSQGLQGSRRGYTF. The DNA reads as follows: TGCGCCAGCAGCCAAGGCTTACAGGGTTCCCGCCGGGGCTACACCTTC. The rearranged segments are TRBV4-1 and TRBJ1-2; D gene: possibly TRBD1, on 6 matching bases. CDR1 MGHRA and CDR2 YSYEKL are derived from the germline V gene. The V and J ends are trimmed by 1 base and 8 bases, leaving 20 bases between them. The CDR3 runs 16 amino acids, cysteine and phenylalanine included. The DNA shown is the 48-base CDR3, in frame from base 1.